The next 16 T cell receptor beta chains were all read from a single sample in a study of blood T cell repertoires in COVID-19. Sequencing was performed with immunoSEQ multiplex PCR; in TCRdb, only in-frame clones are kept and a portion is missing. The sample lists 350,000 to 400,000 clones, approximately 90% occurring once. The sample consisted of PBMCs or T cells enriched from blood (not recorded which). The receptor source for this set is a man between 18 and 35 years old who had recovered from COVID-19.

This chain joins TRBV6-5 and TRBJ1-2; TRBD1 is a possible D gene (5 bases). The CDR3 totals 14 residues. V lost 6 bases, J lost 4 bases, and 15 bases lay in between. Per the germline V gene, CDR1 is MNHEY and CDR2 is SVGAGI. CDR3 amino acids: CASRGGVYLYGYTF. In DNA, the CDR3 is TGTGCCAGCAGGGGAGGGGTCTACCTCTATGGCTACACCTTC.

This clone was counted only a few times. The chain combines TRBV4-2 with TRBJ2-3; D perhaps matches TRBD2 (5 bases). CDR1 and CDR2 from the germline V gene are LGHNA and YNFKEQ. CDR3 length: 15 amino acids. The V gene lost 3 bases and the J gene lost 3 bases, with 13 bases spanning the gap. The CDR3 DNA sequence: TGTGCCAGCAGCCACGGGAAGGCCGGGACAGATACGCAGTATTTT. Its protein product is CASSHGKAGTDTQYF.

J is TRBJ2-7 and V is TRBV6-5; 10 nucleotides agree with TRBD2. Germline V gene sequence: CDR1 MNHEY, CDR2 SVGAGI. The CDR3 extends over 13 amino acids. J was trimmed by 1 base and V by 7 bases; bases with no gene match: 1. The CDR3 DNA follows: TGTGCCAGCATACTAGCGGGGTCCTACGAGCAGTACTTC. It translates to CASILAGSYEQYF.

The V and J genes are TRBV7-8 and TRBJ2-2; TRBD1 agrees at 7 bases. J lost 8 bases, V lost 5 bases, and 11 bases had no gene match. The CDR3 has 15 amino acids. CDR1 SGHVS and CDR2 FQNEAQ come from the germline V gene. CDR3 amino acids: CASSPRQGSRGELFF. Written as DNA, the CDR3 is TGTGCCAGCAGCCCCCGACAGGGCTCGAGGGGGGAGCTGTTTTTT.

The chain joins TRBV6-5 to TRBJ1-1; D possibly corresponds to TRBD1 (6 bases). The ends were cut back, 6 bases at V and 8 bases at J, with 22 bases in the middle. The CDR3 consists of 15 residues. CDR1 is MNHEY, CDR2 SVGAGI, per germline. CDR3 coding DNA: TGTGCCAGCAGAGATACTCATACAGGGACGGAGGAAGCTTTCTTT. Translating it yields CASRDTHTGTEEAFF.

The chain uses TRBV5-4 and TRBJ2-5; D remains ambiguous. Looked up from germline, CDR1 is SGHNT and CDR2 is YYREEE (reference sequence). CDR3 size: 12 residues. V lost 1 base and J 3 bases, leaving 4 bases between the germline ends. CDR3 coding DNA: TGTGCCAGCAGCTTGCCCGAAGAGACCCAGTACTTC. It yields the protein CASSLPEETQYF.

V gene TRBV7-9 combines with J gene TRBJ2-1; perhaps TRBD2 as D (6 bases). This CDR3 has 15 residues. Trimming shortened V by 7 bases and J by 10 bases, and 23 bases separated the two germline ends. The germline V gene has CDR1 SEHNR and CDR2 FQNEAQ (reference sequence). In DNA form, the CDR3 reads TGTGCCAGCACCAAGAGCGGCGGGGCTTTTGTAGAGCAGTTCTTC. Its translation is CASTKSGGAFVEQFF. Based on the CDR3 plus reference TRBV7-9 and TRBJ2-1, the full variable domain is DTGVSQNPRHKITKRGQNVTFRCDPISEHNRLYWYRQTLGQGPEFLTYFQNEAQLEKSRLLSDRFSAERPKGSFSTLEIQRTEQGDSAMYLCASTKSGGAFVEQFFGPGTRLTVL.

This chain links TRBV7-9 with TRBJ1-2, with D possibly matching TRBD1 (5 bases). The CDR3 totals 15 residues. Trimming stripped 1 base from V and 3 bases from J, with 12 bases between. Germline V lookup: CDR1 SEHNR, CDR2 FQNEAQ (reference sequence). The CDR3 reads CASSLVRGSDYGYTF. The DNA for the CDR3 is TGTGCCAGCAGCTTAGTACGGGGGTCTGACTATGGCTACACCTTC.

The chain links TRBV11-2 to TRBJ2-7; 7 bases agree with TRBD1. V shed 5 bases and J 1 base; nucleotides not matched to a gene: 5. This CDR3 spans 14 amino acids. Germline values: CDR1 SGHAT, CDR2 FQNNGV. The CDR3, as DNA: TGTGCCAGCAGCCAAACAGGGGTTTCCTACGAGCAGTACTTC. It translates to CASSQTGVSYEQYF.

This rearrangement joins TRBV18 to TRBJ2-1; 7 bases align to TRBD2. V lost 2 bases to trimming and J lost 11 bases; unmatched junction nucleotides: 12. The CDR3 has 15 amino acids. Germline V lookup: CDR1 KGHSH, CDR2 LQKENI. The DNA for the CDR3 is TGTGCCAGCTCACCATCAGCGGGGTCGGCGGGAAAGCAGTTCTTC. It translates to CASSPSAGSAGKQFF.

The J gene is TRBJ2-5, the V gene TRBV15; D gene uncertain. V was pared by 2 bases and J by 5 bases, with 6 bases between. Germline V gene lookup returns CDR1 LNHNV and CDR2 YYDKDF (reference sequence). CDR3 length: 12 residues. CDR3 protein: CATSRQWETQYF. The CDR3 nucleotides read TGTGCCACCAGCAGACAGTGGGAGACCCAGTACTTC.

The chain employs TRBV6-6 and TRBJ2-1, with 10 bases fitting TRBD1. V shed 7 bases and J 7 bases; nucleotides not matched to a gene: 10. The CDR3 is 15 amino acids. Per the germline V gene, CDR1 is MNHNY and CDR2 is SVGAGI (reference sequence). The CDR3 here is CASNQRPGQGNEQFF. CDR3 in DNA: TGTGCCAGCAATCAAAGACCGGGACAGGGGAATGAGCAGTTCTTC.

Here the CDR3 reads CASSDDRERNTIYF. DNA of the CDR3: TGTGCCAGCAGTGACGACAGGGAAAGAAACACCATATATTTT. The chain carries TRBV6-4 and TRBJ1-3; 7 nucleotides match TRBD1. Germline values: CDR1 MRHNA, CDR2 SNTAGT. The CDR3 length is 14 residues. The J segment lost 5 bases and the V segment lost 2 bases, leaving 3 bases of the junction unmatched.

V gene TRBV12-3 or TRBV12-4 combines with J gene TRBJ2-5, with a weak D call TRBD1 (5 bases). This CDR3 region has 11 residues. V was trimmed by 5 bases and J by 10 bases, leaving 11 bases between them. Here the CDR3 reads CASSTERGQYF. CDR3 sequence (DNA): TGTGCCAGCAGTACTGAAAGGGGCCAGTACTTC.

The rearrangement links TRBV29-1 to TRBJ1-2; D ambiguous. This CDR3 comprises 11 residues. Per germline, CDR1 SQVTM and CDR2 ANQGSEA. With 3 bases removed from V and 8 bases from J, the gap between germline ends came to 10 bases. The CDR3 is CSVEGLEGYTF. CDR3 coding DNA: TGCAGCGTTGAGGGCCTTGAAGGCTACACCTTC.

CDR3 amino acids: CATAWTGGTDTQYF. For the CDR3, the DNA is TGTGCCACTGCCTGGACAGGGGGCACAGATACGCAGTATTTT. The J gene is TRBJ2-3, the V gene TRBV6-5, with 9 bases matching TRBD1. The CDR3 spans 14 residues. CDR1 is MNHEY, CDR2 SVGAGI, per germline. V trimming: 10 bases; J trimming: 1 base; junction bases outside the gene matches: 6.